Detailed here is one TCR beta chain. Method: immunoSEQ multiplex PCR; TCRdb's copy keeps in-frame clones and lacks some. The sample shows over 200,000 clones, about 80% of them seen only once. Germline assignment: CDR1 DFQATT and CDR2 SNEGSKA (reference sequence). With 3 bases removed from V and 6 bases from J, the gap between germline ends came to 11 bases. This CDR3 contains 12 residues. This sample is part of a study of blood T cell repertoires in COVID-19. This rearrangement joins TRBV20-1 to TRBJ1-2, with TRBD1 as a possible D gene (6 bases). This receptor was identified in a woman of 80 years or more with COVID-19, enrolled during active disease. The sequencing input was peripheral blood. The CDR3, as DNA: TGCAGTGCTAGTGCAGGGGTGAATGGCTACACCTTC. Protein sequence: CSASAGVNGYTF.